The present T cell receptor beta chain was sequenced within a study of shared clonotypes between healthy human individuals (TCRdb year 2020). Regarding the complete study: The cohort comprised a couple of women and a few men aged 18 to 49 years. To increase sequencing depth and limit assay-specific biases, different laboratories used diverse techniques to prepare libraries and sequence TCR repertoires. The study deeply sequenced blood TCR repertoires of five healthy adults to estimate repertoire size and the extent of clonotype sharing between individuals. Leukapheresis yielded between about 0.85 and 9.5 billion PBMCs per donor. Per donor, three plates each were used for CD4 naive and CD4 memory, two for CD8 naive, and one for CD8 memory. The investigation overall reported the following: Sampling was restricted to blood, and TCR repertoires in tissues likely differ from the TCR repertoires found in blood. Because the study included only a small number of donors, the genetic and exposure-history diversity represented was limited. Based on pairwise subsampling, the degree of clonotype sharing among donors was expected to be affected by sequencing depth. Even with the large sequencing depth, rarefaction of the sorted-subset datasets indicated that sequencing was incomplete. When several donors were compared, the shared fraction of clonotypes was about 5.2% for naive CD4, about 4% for naive CD8, more than 2% for memory CD4, and 0.35% to 0.4% for memory CD8. Compared with non-shared clonotypes, clonotypes shared by all four sorted-subset donors had higher generation probabilities. Naive subsets generally had larger estimated clonotype richness than memory subsets did.

For the CD8 naive samples, CD45RO-negative cells were positively selected for CCR7, yielding a CD45RA+CCR7+ population from which TemRA cells were excluded. Donors were healthy HIV-negative adults with no recently reported acute infections or vaccinations. Every donor was a Caucasian adult living in Nashville, Tennessee, USA. After blood collection by leukapheresis, PBMCs were isolated using Ficoll-Histopaque density gradient centrifugation and then cryopreserved in the vapor phase of liquid nitrogen. Purity and quantity of every magnetically sorted T cell population were checked by analytical flow cytometry. From each sorted fraction, genomic DNA was isolated and quantified by UV absorbance on a Nanodrop 2000c. TCR CDR3 regions were amplified from genomic DNA by multiplex PCR using the deep immunoSEQ assay. Genomic DNA extracted from each cell subset was distributed evenly over all wells of several immunoSEQ 96-well plates, and each plate served as one replicate. For sorted subsets, roughly 200 ng genomic DNA, equal to tens of thousands of T cell genomes, was loaded into each replicate PCR. Purified libraries were measured with a Qubit 3.0 fluorometer, size-checked on a Bioanalyzer 2100, and measured again with the KAPA Library Quantification kit. Every immunoSEQ 96-well plate was sequenced on a separate single-read 150-cycle Illumina NextSeq 550 flow cell. In the paper's pipeline: Because the immunoSEQ output included only junctional sequences and no quality scores, the filtering could not be the same as the filtering used for full-length reads. To assign V/J genes and CDR3, sequences were annotated using PyIR, a Python wrapper for IgBLAST v1.9, with IMGT germline references. Reads were removed for weak V/J assignments (E-value above 1e-6), missing CDR3, stop codons, out-of-frame junctions, or ambiguous translated residues. A V3J clonotype was defined by an identical inferred V gene, J gene, and CDR3 amino acid sequence. To compute the percentage overlap between repertoires, the number of shared unique clonotypes was divided by the size of the smaller repertoire. Richness of each repertoire was evaluated using RTK rarefaction, the Chao1 estimator, and Recon v2.1 estimates of unobserved clonotypes. Generation probabilities for all TCRbeta clonotypes obtained by the gDNA method from four donors were computed using OLGA. The source is immuneACCESS, and TCRdb retained only in-frame sequences with V and J called. Part of the clones is not carried over; for the studies checked, unresolved V genes explain less than half of this, and the remainder is unexplained. From that table come the V and J calls and clone size; the DNA was used to work out D and trimming. The table for this sample lists about 2.1 million clones; roughly 93% of them were counted only once. Approximately 1.6% of the sample rests with the top ten.

Counted from cysteine to phenylalanine, this CDR3 has 15 amino acids. Only the CDR3 part of the read is kept: 45 bases, read in frame from the first base. V loses 5 bases of germline sequence and J loses 0 bases, and the interval between the two ends is 13 bases. The CDR1 and CDR2 encoded by the germline V gene are SGHTA and FQGNSA. A note on this clone: Its cognate antigen has yet to be identified. No much larger clonotype is one base removed from it; base qualities were not supplied.

Sequenced: naive CD8+ T cells from PBMCs. Read against the paper, the sample's cell subset or site label means: CD45RA+CCR7+. This receptor chain uses TRBV7-2 and TRBJ1-2; TRBD1 is perhaps the D gene, given 6 matching bases. The sequence was collected from a man younger than 35 in good health. Some clones in this sample may be carry-over from other donors' samples. The bases are TGTGCCAGCAGCCTCGACAGGAACTCTAACTATGGCTACACCTTC. Its translation reads: CASSLDRNSNYGYTF.